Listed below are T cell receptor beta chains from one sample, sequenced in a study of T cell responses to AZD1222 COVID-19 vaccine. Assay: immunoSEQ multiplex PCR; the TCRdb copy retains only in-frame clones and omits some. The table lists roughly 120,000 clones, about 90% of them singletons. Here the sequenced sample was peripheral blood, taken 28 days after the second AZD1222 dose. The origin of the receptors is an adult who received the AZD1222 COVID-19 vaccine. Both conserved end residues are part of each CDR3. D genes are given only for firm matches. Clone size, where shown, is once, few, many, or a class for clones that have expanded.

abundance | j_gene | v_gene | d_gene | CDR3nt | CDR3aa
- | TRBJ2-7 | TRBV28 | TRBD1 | TGTGCCAGCAGTGCCCCCGGGACAGGGCCCTACGAGCAGTACTTC | CASSAPGTGPYEQYF
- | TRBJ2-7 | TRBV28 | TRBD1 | TGTGCCAGCAGCCTCGACCGACAGGGGGCGTACGAGCAGTACTTC | CASSLDRQGAYEQYF
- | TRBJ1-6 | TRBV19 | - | TGTGCCAGTAGTCCCCGGGCAGGGGTTCATTCACCCCTCCACTTT | CASSPRAGVHSPLHF
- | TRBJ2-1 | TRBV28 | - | TGTGCCAGCTTTCACAACGACAATGAGCAGTTCTTC | CASFHNDNEQFF
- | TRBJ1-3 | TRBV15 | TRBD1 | TGTGCCACCAGCAGAGCCGGGACAGCATATTGGAGCTCTGGAAACACCATATATTTT | CATSRAGTAYWSSGNTIYF
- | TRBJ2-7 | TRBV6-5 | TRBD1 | TGTGCCAGCAGTCCGCCGGGACAGGGGGTCCCGGAAAGCTTC | CASSPPGQGVPESF
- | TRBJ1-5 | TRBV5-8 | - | TGTGCCAGCAGTCAGGACAGCAGCAATCAGCCCCAGCATTTT | CASSQDSSNQPQHF
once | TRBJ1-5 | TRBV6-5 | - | TGTGCCAGCAGTTACTCAAGTAGCAATCAGCCCCAGCATTTT | CASSYSSSNQPQHF
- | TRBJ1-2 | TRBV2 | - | TGTGCCAGCAGTGAATTCGTTTTCGGGAACTATGGCTACACCTTC | CASSEFVFGNYGYTF
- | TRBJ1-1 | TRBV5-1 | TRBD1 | TGCGCCAGCAGCTTGGTAGGACAGGGGGCATGGAACACTGAAGCTTTCTTT | CASSLVGQGAWNTEAFF
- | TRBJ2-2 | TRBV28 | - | TGTGCCAGCAGACCGAAAACCCCAAACTCGAACACCGGGGAGCTGTTTTTT | CASRPKTPNSNTGELFF
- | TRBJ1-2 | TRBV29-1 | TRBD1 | TGCAGCGTTGAAAAGGGACAGGATGGCTACACCTTC | CSVEKGQDGYTF
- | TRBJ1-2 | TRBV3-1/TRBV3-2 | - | TGTGCCAGCAGCCAAGACTGGGGCGTGGGTGGCTACACCTTC | CASSQDWGVGGYTF
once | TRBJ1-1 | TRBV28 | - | TGTGCCAGCAGTTTACAGGGACTCACTGAAGCTTTCTTT | CASSLQGLTEAFF
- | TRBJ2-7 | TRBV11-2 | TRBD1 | TGTGCCAGCAGCACCCGGGACAGGGCTTACGAGCAGTACTTC | CASSTRDRAYEQYF
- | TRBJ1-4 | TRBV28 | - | TGTGCCAGCAGTCGAACAAGGCGCGGCGAAAAACTGTTTTTT | CASSRTRRGEKLFF
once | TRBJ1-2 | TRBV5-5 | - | TGTGCCAGCAGCACCAGGGTCCGTGACTATGGCTACACCTTC | CASSTRVRDYGYTF
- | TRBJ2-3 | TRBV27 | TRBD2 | TGTGCCAGCAGCCAAAGACTAGCGGGAGATACGCAGTATTTT | CASSQRLAGDTQYF
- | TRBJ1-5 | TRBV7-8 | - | TGTGCCAGCAGCTTAAGCAGTTCTAGCAATCAGCCCCAGCATTTT | CASSLSSSSNQPQHF
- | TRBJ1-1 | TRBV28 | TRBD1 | TGTGCCACTACCGGGACAGGGGGCAAAGCTTTCTTT | CATTGTGGKAFF
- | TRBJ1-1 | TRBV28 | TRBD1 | TGTGCCAGCAGCCTGACAGGGGTTGACACTGAAGCTTTCTTT | CASSLTGVDTEAFF